The entry below gives a single T cell receptor beta chain sequence along with its context. Its antigen is still unknown. This table comes from immunoSEQ multiplex PCR, and its TCRdb copy is limited to in-frame clones, with some not included. Among some 100,000 clones listed, approximately 83% were seen once. This sample was taken from a study of PD-1 blockade in mismatch repair-deficient tumors. As for the study in general: All were previously treated, progressing patients with approximately 12 mismatch repair-deficient cancer types.

Regarding the study as a whole: Tumor-resident clones, often undetectable pretreatment in blood, expanded then contracted after pembrolizumab.

The CDR3 contains 14 residues. CDR1 and CDR2 (germline): SGHDT, YYEEEE. Trimming removed 0 bases at V and 8 bases at J, with 14 bases between. Sequences were derived from peripheral blood, sampled roughly eight months after starting pembrolizumab. This receptor was taken from an adult with mismatch repair-deficient cancer. This chain links TRBV5-6 with TRBJ1-2, with a tentative D call TRBD1 (6 bases). CDR3: CASSLGGGASGYTF. The DNA for the CDR3 is TGTGCCAGCAGCTTGGGCGGGGGGGCTTCCGGCTACACCTTC.